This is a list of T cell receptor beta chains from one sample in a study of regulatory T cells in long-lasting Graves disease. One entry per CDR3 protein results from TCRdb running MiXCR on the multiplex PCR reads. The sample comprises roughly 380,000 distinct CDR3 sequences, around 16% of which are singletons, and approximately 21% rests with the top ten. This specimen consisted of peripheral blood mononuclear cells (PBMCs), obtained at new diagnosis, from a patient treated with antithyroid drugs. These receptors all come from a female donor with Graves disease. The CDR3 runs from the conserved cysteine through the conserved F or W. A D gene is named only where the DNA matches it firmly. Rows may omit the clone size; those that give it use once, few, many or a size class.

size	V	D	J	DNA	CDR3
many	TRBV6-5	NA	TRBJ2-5	TGTGCCAGCAGTTACTCCCATCCATTCGGGACATTTCAAGAGACCCAGTACTTC	CASSYSHPFGTFQETQYF
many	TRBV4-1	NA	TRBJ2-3	TGCGCCAGCAGCCAAGACGCGGGGCTAACAGATACGCAGTATTTT	CASSQDAGLTDTQYF
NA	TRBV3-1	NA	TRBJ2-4	TGTGCCAGCAGCCAAGAGTCCGGGTTGCGGAACATTCAGTACTTC	CASSQESGLRNIQYF
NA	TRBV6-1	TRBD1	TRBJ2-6	TGTGCCAGTCAATTACAGGGGCTCCGCTCTGGGGCCAACGTCCTGACTTTC	CASQLQGLRSGANVLTF
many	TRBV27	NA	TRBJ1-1	TGTGCCAGCAGTAAAGGACGCACTGAAGCTTTCTTT	CASSKGRTEAFF
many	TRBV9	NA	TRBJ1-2	TGTGCCAGCAGCGTAGGGGAATCCCTCTATGGCTACACCTTC	CASSVGESLYGYTF
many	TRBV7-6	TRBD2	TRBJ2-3	TGTGCCAGCAGCTACAGACTAGCGGGGGGGCCCCGCACAGATACGCAGTATTTT	CASSYRLAGGPRTDTQYF
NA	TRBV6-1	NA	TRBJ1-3	TGTGCCAGCAGACGCCGGGGAGGGACCCTCTCTGGAAACACCATATATTTT	CASRRRGGTLSGNTIYF
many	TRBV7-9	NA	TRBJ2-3	TGTGCCAGCAGCTTGATGACAGATACGCAGTATTTT	CASSLMTDTQYF
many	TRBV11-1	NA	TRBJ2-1	TGTGCCAGCAGCCTAGATACAGGCTCCTACAATGAGCAGTTCTTC	CASSLDTGSYNEQFF
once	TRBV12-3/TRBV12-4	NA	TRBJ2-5	TGTGCCAGCTCACCACACAGTGAAGAGACCCAGTACTTC	CASSPHSEETQYF
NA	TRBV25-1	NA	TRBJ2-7	TGTGCCAGCGATATGGGCAGGATTGCTTCATTTTACGAGCAGTACTTC	CASDMGRIASFYEQYF
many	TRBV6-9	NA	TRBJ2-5	TGTGCCAGCAGTTGGTTCAGTTCCCAAGAGACCCAGTACTTC	CASSWFSSQETQYF
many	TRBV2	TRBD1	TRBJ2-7	TGTGCCACCGAGGGACAGTCCTACGAGCAGTACTTC	CATEGQSYEQYF
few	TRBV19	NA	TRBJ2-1	TGTGCCAGCCTCTCCAATTACAATGAGCAGTTCTTC	CASLSNYNEQFF
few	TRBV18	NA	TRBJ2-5	TGTGCCAGCTCACCACCGACTGGGGGGATACAAGAGACCCAGTACTTC	CASSPPTGGIQETQYF
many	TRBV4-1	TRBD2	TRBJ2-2	TGCGCCAGCAGCCATCTAGCGGGGAGCCGTCACGGGGAGCTGTTTTTT	CASSHLAGSRHGELFF
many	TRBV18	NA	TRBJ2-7	TGTGCCAGCTCACCAGTGACAGCGAACGAGCAGTACTTC	CASSPVTANEQYF
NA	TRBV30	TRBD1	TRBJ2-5	TGTGCCTGGGACAGGGGCCCTCAAGAGACCCAGTACTTC	CAWDRGPQETQYF
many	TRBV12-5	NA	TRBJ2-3	TGTGCTAGTGGTTTGGGTAGCACAGATACGCAGTATTTT	CASGLGSTDTQYF
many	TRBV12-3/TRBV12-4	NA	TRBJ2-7	TGTGCCAGCAGTTTGGTTAGGGGTCGCGAGCAGTACTTC	CASSLVRGREQYF
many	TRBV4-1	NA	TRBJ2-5	TGCGCCAGCAGCCAAGGTAACGGGGCCGAGACCCAGTACTTC	CASSQGNGAETQYF
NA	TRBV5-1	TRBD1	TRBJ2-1	TGCGCCAGCAGTTCCGGGACAGCCAGAAATGAGCAGTTCTTC	CASSSGTARNEQFF
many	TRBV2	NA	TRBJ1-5	TGTGCCAGCAGTGAATGGCAGGGGACTATGGAGCCCCAGCATTTT	CASSEWQGTMEPQHF
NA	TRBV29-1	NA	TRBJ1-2	TGCAGCGTTGGGGAGAGTGGAGTCCATGGCTACACCTTC	CSVGESGVHGYTF
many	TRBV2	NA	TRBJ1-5	TGTGCCACCGCCGGGGAGGGCAATCAGCCCCAGCATTTT	CATAGEGNQPQHF
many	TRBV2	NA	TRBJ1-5	TGTGCCAGCACGGGAGGAGGCAATCAGCCCCAGCATTTT	CASTGGGNQPQHF
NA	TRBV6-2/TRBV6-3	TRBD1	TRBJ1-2	TGTGCCAGCCTCCGGTCGGGGACAGGAACTACCTATGGCTACACCTTC	CASLRSGTGTTYGYTF
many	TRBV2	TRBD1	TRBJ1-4	TGTGCCAGCAGTTTGACCGGGACAGGGGGCCCAAAACTGTTTTTT	CASSLTGTGGPKLFF
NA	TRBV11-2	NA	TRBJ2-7	TGTGCCAGCAGCTTAGGCCAGGTCCCCTACGAGCAGTACTTC	CASSLGQVPYEQYF
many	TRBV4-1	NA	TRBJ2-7	TGCGCCAGCAGCCGACAGGACGGGAGCTCCTACGAGCAGTACTTC	CASSRQDGSSYEQYF
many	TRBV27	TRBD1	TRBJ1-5	TGTGCCAGCAGTTTGTCAACAGGGGCCAATCAGCCCCAGCATTTT	CASSLSTGANQPQHF
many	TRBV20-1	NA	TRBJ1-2	TGCAGTGCTAGGAACCCTCTCACAGGGCACTATAGCGAAGGCTATGGCTACACCTTC	CSARNPLTGHYSEGYGYTF
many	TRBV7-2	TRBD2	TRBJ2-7	TGTGCCAGCAGCTTAGTCGGGAGGGCCCCCGACGAGCAGTACTTC	CASSLVGRAPDEQYF
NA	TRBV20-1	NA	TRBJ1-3	TGCAGTGCTACAGACAGCCTTTCTGGAAACACCATATATTTT	CSATDSLSGNTIYF
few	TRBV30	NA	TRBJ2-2	TGTGCCGGTGTCCGGGTCACTTTGGGGGAGCTGTTTTTT	CAGVRVTLGELFF
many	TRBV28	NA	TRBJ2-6	TGTGCCAGCAAAGGCGGATACACGTGGTCTGGGGCCAACGTCCTGACTTTC	CASKGGYTWSGANVLTF
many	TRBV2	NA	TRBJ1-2	TGTGCCAGCAGTGACCAGGGCGACTATGGCTACACCTTC	CASSDQGDYGYTF
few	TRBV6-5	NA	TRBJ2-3	TGTGCCAGCAGTTACTCCCGGGGCCTTCTTGACACAGATACGCAGTATTTT	CASSYSRGLLDTDTQYF
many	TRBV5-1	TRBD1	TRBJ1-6	TGCGCCAGCAGCGAGGGACAGGGAGAGTCACCCCTCCACTTT	CASSEGQGESPLHF
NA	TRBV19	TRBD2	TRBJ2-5	TGTGCCAGTAGTATGGGACTAGCCAAGACCCAGTACTTC	CASSMGLAKTQYF
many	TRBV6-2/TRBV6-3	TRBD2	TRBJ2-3	TGTGCCACGAGGGGTGGCGGGAGGACAGATACGCAGTATTTT	CATRGGGRTDTQYF